The entry below describes one TCR beta chain. This clone was seen a handful of times. Its antigen target is currently unknown. No quality values exist for individual bases; no much larger clone is one base distant. CDR1 and CDR2, per the germline V gene (reference sequence), are LNHDA and SQIVND. The CDR3 covers 11 residues, taking in both the cysteine and the phenylalanine. Of the read, only the CDR3 DNA is kept; its 33 bases are in frame from base 1. V gives up 3 bases and J gives up 8 bases, and the segment between their germline ends measures 8 bases. This record belongs to a study of beta chain features in type 1 diabetes (dated by TCRdb to 2017 to 2018). About the study as a whole: No differences in mean age, gender distribution, total cell number or subset yield were found between patients and healthy donors. Across all samples, roughly 110,000,000 sorted cells were examined, and cell number per subset correlated strongly with RNA yield. The study compared TCRB repertoires of sorted circulating CD4+ T cell subsets between recently diagnosed type 1 diabetes patients and matched healthy donors. Whereas all 30 or so donors provided naive and central memory subsets, regulatory and stem cell-like memory subsets were isolated from just 8 patients and roughly 8 healthy donors.

Each donor gave one peripheral blood draw, around 100 mL on average, collected into heparinised tubes. Using a panel that included CD45RO, CCR7, CD25, CD127, CD95 and CD27, naive, central memory, regulatory and stem cell-like memory CD4+ T cells were sorted on a BD FACSAria II. Every sorted population had a purity above 95%. PBMCs were separated immediately by Lymphoprep density gradient centrifugation and were stained directly, without being cultured. So that batch effects would be minimized, each experiment stained and sorted samples in pairs, pairing one healthy donor with one patient. The entire amount of isolated RNA was reverse transcribed using the High Capacity cDNA Reverse Transcription Kit, so the sequenced TCRB transcripts were expressed ones. Deep immunoSEQ sequencing was performed on naive, central memory and regulatory T cell samples, with an average of around 3.4 million total reads per sample. Sorted cells were lysed in RLT buffer and RNA was extracted with DNase-treated RNeasy Micro or Mini kits, depending on cell number. Each cell subset was processed on its own to prevent cross-contamination, while patient and healthy donor samples were processed together. TCRB sequences were amplified from cDNA with the immunoSEQ multiplex PCR, producing 87-bp fragments spanning the CDR3 region. The amplicons were sequenced using the Illumina HiSeq platform. On the authors' methods: Synthetic template baselines were used to correct PCR bias computationally, reads within Hamming distance 2 were collapsed together, and singletons that could not be merged were discarded. By aligning reads against IMGT, V, D and J genes, CDR3 length, and insertions or deletions at six rearrangement sites were assigned. Within each subset, clonotype counts were normalized to the number of sorted cells before true diversity and Gini coefficients were calculated with the tcR R package. The overlap coefficient, calculated on TCRB nucleotide sequences, was used to measure repertoire sharing. Out-of-frame TCRB sequences from naive cells were analyzed as a proxy for the pre-selection repertoire. Drawn from immuneACCESS, this table holds only the in-frame rearrangements with V and J called that TCRdb kept. Clones are partly lost; checked studies trace under half to an unresolved V gene and leave the rest unexplained. D and trimming come from the DNA, and the V and J calls and clone size come from that table. Across this sample there are hundreds of thousands of clones, with around 15% seen only once. Approximately 0.021% of the sample belongs to the ten largest clones.

The study at large found these results: Only small numbers of individuals were included in the HLA sub-analyses, which left unresolved whether HLA type had any influence on TCRB rearrangement. At VDJ recombination sites, patients with type 1 diabetes made fewer insertions and deleted more nucleotides, a pattern implying thymic rearrangement abnormalities. Sequencing cDNA rather than genomic DNA could over-represent highly expressing activated cells, although activation and CD3 levels did not differ between groups. Shorter templates might be favored by PCR, yet because patient and control samples were amplified and corrected together, any such skew would affect both groups equally. Type 1 diabetes patients showed a moderate but significant shortening of TCRB CDR3 length in all four CD4+ subsets. Naive, central memory and regulatory TCRB repertoires appeared to be more alike among patients than among healthy donors.

Sequencing was performed on naive CD4+ T cells from blood. What the cell subset or site label conveys for this sample: true naive CD4+ T cells. This receptor chain uses TRBV19 and TRBJ2-7; no D segment can be confidently identified. This sequence was found in a young man with type 1 diabetes. The CDR3 protein sequence reads: CASSMGVQQYF. The sequenced DNA is TGTGCCAGTAGTATGGGCGTGCAGCAGTACTTC.